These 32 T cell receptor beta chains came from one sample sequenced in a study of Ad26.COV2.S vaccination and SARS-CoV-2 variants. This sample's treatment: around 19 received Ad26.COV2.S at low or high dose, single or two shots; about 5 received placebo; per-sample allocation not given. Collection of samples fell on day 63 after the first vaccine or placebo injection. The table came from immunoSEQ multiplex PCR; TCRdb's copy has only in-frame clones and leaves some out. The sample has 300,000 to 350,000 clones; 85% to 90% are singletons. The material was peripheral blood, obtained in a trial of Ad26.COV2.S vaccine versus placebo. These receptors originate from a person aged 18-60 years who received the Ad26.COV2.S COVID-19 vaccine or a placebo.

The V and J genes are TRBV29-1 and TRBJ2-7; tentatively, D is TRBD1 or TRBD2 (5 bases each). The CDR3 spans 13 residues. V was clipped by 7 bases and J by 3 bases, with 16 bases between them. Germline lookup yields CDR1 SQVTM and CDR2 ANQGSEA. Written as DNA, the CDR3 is TGCAGCGGGATCAGTTGGGACGGCTACGAGCAGTACTTC. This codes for CSGISWDGYEQYF.

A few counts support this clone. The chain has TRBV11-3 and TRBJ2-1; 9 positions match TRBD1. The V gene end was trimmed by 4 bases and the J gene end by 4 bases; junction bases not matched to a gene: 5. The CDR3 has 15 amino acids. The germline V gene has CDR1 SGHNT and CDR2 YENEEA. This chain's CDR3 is CASSSTGGAYNEQFF. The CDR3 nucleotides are TGTGCCAGCAGCTCCACAGGGGGCGCTTACAATGAGCAGTTCTTC.

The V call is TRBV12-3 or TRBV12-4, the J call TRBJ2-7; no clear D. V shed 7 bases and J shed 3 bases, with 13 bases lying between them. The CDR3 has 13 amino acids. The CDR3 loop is CASTPGPNYEQYF. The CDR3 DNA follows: TGTGCCAGCACCCCCGGGCCAAACTACGAGCAGTACTTC.

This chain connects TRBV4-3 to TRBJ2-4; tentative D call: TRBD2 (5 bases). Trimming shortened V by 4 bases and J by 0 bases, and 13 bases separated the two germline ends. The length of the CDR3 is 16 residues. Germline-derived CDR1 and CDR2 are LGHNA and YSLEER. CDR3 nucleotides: TGCGCCAGCAGCCCGGCGGAGGCCCTAGCCAAAAACATTCAGTACTTC. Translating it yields CASSPAEALAKNIQYF.

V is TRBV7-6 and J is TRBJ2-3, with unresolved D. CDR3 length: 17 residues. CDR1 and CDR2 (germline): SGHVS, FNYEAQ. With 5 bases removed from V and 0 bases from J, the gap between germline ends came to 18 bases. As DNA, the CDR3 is TGTGCCAGCAGCCCTTGGGGTACTGGCGGTAGCACAGATACGCAGTATTTT. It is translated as CASSPWGTGGSTDTQYF.

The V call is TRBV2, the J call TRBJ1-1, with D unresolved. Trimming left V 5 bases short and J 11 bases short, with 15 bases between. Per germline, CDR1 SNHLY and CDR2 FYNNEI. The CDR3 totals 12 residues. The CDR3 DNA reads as TGTGCCAGCAGTAACGGGGAGTTAGGGGCTTTCTTT. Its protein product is CASSNGELGAFF.

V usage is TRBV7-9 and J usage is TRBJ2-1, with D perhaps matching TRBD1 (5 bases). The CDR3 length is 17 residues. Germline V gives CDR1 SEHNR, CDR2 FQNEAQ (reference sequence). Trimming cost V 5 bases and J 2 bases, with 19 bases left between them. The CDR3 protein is CASSLITGTPTYNEQFF. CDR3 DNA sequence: TGTGCCAGCAGCCTCATAACAGGAACACCAACCTACAATGAGCAGTTCTTC. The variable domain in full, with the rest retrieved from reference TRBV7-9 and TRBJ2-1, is DTGVSQNPRHKITKRGQNVTFRCDPISEHNRLYWYRQTLGQGPEFLTYFQNEAQLEKSRLLSDRFSAERPKGSFSTLEIQRTEQGDSAMYLCASSLITGTPTYNEQFFGPGTRLTVL.

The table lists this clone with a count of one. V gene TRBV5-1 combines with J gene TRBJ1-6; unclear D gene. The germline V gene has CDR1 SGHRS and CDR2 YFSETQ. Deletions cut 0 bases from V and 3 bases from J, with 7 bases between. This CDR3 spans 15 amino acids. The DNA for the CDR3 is TGCGCCAGCAGCTTGGTTACCCACTATAATTCACCCCTCCACTTT. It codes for CASSLVTHYNSPLHF.

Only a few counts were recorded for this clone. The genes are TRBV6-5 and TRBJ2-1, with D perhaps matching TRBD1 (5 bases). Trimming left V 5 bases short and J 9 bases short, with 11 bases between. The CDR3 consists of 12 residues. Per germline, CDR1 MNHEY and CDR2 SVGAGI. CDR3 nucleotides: TGTGCCAGCAGTAGCGACAGTCTTGAGCAGTTCTTC. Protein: CASSSDSLEQFF.

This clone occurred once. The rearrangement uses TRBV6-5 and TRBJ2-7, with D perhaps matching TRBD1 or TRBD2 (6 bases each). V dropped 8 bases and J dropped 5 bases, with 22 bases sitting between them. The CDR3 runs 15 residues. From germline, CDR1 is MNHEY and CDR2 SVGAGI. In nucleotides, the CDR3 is TGTGCCAGCGGAGATACACAGGGACTGCCACACGAGCAGTACTTC. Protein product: CASGDTQGLPHEQYF.

In DNA form, the CDR3 reads TGTGCCAGTAAAGCGGCTGGAAACACCATATATTTT. Encoded protein: CASKAAGNTIYF. The chain recombines TRBV19 with TRBJ1-3; D is ambiguous. V was clipped by 7 bases and J by 2 bases, with 6 bases between them. The germline CDR1 and CDR2 sequences are LNHDA and SQIVND (reference sequence). This CDR3 comprises 12 residues.

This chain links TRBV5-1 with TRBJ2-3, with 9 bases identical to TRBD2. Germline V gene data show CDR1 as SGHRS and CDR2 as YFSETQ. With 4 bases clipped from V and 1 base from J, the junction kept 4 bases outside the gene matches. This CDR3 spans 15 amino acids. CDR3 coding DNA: TGCGCCAGCAGCCCCTTAGCGGGGGGCACAGATACGCAGTATTTT. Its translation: CASSPLAGGTDTQYF.

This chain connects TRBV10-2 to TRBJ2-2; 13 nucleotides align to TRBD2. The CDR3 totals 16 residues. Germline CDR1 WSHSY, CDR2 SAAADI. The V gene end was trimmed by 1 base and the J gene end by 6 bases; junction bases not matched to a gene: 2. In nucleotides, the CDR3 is TGCGCCAGCAGTGAGTTCGGACTAGCGGGAGCCGGGGAGCTGTTTTTT. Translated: CASSEFGLAGAGELFF.

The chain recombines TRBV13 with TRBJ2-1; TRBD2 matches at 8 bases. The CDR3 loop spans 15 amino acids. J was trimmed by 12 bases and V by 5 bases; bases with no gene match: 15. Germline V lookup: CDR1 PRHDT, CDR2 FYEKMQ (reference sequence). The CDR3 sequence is CASSLPSREASRQFF. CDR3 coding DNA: TGTGCCAGCAGCCTCCCTTCGCGGGAGGCATCCCGGCAGTTCTTC.

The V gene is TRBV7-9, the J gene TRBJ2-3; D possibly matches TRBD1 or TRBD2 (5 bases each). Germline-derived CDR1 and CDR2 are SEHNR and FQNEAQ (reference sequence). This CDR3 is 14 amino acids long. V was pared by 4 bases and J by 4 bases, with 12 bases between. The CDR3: CASSSPEGPDTQYF. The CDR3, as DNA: TGTGCCAGCAGCTCCCCCGAGGGGCCAGATACGCAGTATTTT.

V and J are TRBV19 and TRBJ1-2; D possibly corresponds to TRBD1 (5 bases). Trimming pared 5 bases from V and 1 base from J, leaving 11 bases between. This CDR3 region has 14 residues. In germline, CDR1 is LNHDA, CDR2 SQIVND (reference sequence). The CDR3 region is CASSLTGSNYGYTF. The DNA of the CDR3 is TGTGCCAGTAGTCTAACAGGAAGTAACTATGGCTACACCTTC.

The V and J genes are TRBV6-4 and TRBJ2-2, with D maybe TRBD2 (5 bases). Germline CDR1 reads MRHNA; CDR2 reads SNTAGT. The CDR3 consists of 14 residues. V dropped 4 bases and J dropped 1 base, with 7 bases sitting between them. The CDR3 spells CASSVGRNTGELFF. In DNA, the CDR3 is TGTGCCAGCAGTGTGGGGAGGAACACCGGGGAGCTGTTTTTT.

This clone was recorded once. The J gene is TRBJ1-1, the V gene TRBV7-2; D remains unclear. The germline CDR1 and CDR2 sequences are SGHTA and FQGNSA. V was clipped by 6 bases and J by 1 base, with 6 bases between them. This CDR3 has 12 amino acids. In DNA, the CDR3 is TGTGCCAGCAGGGACCCGAACACTGAAGCTTTCTTT. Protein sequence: CASRDPNTEAFF.

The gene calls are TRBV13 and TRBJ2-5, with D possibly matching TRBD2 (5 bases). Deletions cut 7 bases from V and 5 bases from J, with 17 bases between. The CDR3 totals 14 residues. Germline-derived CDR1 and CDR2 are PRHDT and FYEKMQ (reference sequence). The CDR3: CASTPSGERETQYF. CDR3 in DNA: TGTGCCAGCACCCCCTCCGGAGAGCGGGAGACCCAGTACTTC.

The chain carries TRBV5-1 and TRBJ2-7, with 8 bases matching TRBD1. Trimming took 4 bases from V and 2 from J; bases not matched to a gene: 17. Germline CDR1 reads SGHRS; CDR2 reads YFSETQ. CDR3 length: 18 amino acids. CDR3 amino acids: CASSRLAGTGDLTYEQYF. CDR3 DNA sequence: TGCGCCAGCAGCCGATTGGCGGGGACAGGCGACTTAACCTACGAGCAGTACTTC.

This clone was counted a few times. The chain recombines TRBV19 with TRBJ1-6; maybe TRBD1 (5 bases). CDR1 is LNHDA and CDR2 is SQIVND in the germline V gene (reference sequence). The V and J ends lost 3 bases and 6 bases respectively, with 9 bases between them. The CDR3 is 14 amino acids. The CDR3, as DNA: TGTGCCAGTAGTATGGGGACCCTTAATTCACCCCTCCACTTT. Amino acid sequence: CASSMGTLNSPLHF.

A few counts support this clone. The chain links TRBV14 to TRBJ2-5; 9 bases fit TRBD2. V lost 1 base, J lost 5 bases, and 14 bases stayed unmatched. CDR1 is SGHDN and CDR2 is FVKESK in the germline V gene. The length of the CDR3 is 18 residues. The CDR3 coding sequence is TGTGCCAGCAGCCAAGTTGCGCGCTTGGCGGGAGGGCGTGAGACCCAGTACTTC. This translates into CASSQVARLAGGRETQYF.

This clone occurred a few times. CDR3 sequence: CASSLDRGDNSPLHF. The CDR3 bases are TGTGCCAGCAGCTTAGACAGGGGGGATAATTCACCCCTCCACTTT. The chain employs TRBV7-9 and TRBJ1-6, with 8 positions matching TRBD1. CDR1 and CDR2 from the germline V gene are SEHNR and FQNEAQ (reference sequence). The CDR3 runs 15 residues. V was pared by 1 base and J by 5 bases, with 1 base of the junction left unmatched.

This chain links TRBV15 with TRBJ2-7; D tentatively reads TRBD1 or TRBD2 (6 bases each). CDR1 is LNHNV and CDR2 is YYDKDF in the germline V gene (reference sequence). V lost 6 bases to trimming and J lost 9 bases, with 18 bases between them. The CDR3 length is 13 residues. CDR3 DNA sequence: TGTGCCACCAGTGCCGGGGGCAGTTTTTGGCAGTACGTC. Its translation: CATSAGGSFWQYV.

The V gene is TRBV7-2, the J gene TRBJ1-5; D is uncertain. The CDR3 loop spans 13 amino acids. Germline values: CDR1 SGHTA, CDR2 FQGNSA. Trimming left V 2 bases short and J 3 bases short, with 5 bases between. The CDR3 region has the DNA TGTGCCAGCAGCTTATCAACCAATCAGCCCCAGCATTTT. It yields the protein CASSLSTNQPQHF.

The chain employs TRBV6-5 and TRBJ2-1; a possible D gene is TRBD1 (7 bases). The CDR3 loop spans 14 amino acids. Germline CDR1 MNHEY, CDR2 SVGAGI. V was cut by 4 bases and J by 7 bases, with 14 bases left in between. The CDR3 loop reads CASSLEGARNEQFF. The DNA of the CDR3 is TGTGCCAGCAGTTTGGAGGGGGCAAGGAATGAGCAGTTCTTC.

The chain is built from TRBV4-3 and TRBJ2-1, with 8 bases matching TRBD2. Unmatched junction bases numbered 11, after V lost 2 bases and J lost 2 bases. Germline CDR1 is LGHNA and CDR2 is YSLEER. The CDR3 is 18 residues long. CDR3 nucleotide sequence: TGCGCCAGCAGCCAATCTCCCCTTAGCGGGGCCCCCTACAATGAGCAGTTCTTC. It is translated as CASSQSPLSGAPYNEQFF.

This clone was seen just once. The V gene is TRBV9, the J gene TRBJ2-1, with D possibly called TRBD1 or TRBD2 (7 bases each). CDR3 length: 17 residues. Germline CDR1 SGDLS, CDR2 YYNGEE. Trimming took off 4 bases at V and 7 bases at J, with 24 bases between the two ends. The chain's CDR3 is CASSLLPGEGATNEQFF. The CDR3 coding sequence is TGTGCCAGCAGCCTCCTCCCGGGGGAGGGGGCTACGAATGAGCAGTTCTTC.

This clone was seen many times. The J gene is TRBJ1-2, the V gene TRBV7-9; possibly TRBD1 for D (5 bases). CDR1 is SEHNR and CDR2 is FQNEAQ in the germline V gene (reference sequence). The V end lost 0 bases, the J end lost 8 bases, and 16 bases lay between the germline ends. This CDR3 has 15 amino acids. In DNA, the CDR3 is TGTGCCAGCAGCTTAGCGATGGGGCAGGGTCAGGGCTACACCTTC. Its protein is CASSLAMGQGQGYTF. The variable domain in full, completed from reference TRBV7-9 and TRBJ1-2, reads DTGVSQNPRHKITKRGQNVTFRCDPISEHNRLYWYRQTLGQGPEFLTYFQNEAQLEKSRLLSDRFSAERPKGSFSTLEIQRTEQGDSAMYLCASSLAMGQGQGYTFGSGTRLTVV.

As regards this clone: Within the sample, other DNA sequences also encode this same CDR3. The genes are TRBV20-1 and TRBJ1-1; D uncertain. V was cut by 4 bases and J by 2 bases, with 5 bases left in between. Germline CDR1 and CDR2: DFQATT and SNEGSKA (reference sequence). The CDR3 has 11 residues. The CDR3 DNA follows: TGCAGTGCTATCATAAACACTGAAGCTTTCTTT. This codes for CSAIINTEAFF.

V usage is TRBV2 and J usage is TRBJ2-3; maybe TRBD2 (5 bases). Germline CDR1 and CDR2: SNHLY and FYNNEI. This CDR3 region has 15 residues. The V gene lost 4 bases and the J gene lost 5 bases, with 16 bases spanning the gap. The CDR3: CASSGLTLRGDTQYF. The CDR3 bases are TGTGCCAGCAGTGGTTTAACACTTCGGGGAGATACGCAGTATTTT.

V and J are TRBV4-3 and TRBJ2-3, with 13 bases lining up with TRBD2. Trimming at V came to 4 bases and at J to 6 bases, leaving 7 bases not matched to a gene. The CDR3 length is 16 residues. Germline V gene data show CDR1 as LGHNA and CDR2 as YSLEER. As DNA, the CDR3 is TGCGCCAGCAGCCGGGGCGGACTAGCGGGGGCGGATACGCAGTATTTT. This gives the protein CASSRGGLAGADTQYF.